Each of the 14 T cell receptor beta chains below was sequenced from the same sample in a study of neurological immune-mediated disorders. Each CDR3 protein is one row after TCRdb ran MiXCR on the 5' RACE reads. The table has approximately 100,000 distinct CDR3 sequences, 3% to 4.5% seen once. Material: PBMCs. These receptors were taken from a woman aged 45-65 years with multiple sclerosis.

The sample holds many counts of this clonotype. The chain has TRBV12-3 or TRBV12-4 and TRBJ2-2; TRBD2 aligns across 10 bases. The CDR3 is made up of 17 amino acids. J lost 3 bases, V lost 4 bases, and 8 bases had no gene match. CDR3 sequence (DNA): TGTGCCAGCAGTTCCCCCCGAGCGGGGGGGTACACCGGGGAGCTGTTTTTT. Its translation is CASSSPRAGGYTGELFF.

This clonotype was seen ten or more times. The CDR3 spells CASSQLLREKLFF. Written as DNA, the CDR3 is TGCGCCAGCAGCCAGTTGCTCCGGGAAAAACTGTTTTTT. The chain carries TRBV4-3 and TRBJ1-4; D uncertain. This CDR3 contains 13 residues. Germline values: CDR1 LGHNA, CDR2 YSLEER. Trimming shortened V by 3 bases and J by 8 bases, and 10 bases separated the two germline ends.

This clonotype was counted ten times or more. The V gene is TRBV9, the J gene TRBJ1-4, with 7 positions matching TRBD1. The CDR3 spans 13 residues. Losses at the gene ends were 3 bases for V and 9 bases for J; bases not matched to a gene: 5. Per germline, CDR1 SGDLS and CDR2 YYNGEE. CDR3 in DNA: TGTGCCAGCAGCGCCTCGACAGGGAAAAAACTGTTTTTT. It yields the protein CASSASTGKKLFF.

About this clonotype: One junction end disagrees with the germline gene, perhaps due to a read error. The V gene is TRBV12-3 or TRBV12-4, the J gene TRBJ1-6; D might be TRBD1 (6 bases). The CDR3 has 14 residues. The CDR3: CASSFEDSNSHLHF. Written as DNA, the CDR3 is TGTGCCAGCAGTTTCGAGGACAGCAATTCACACCTCCACTTT.

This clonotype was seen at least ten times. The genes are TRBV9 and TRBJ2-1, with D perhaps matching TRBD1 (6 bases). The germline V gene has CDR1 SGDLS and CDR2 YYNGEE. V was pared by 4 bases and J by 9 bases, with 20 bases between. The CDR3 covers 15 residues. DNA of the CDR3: TGTGCCAGCAGCCCCCCAAGGGGGATTTCGGGTGAGCAGTTCTTC. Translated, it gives CASSPPRGISGEQFF.

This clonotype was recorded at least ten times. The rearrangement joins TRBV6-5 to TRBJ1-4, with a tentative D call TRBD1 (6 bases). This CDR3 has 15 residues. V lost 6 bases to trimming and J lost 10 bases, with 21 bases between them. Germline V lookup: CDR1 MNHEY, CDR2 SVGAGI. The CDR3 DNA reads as TGTGCCAGCAGGTCCCGGGGGGCGGCAATGGTAAAACTGTTTTTT. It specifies CASRSRGAAMVKLFF.

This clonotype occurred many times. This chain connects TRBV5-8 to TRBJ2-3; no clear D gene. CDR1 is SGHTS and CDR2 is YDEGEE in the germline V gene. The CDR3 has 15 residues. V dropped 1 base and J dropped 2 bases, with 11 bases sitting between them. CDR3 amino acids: CASSLLQIYTDTQYF. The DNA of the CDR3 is TGTGCCAGCAGCTTGCTTCAGATATACACAGATACGCAGTATTTT.

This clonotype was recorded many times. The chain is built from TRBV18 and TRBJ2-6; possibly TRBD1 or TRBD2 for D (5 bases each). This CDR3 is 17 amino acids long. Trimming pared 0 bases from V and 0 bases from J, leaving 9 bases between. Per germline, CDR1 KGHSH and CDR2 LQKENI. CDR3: CASSPPLGVSGANVLTF. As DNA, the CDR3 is TGTGCCAGCTCACCACCGCTGGGGGTCTCTGGGGCCAACGTCCTGACTTTC.

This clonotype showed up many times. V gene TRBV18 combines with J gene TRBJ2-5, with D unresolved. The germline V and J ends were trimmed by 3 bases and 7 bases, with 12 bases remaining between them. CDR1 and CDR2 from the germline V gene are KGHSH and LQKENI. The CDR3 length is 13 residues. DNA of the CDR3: TGTGCCAGCTCACCTCGGGCATTGGGGACCCAGTACTTC. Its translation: CASSPRALGTQYF. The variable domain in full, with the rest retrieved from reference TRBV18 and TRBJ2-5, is NAGVMQNPRHLVRRRGQEARLRCSPMKGHSHVYWYRQLPEEGLKFMVYLQKENIIDESGMPKERFSAEFPKEGPSILRIQQVVRGDSAAYFCASSPRALGTQYFGPGTRLLVL.

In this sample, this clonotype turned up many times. The CDR3 sequence: CASSLATGGPGETQYF. The CDR3 bases are TGTGCCAGCAGCTTGGCGACGGGGGGGCCCGGAGAGACCCAGTACTTC. The chain uses TRBV5-6 and TRBJ2-5; TRBD2 matches 8 bases. Per the germline V gene, CDR1 is SGHDT and CDR2 is YYEEEE. Trimming removed 0 bases from V and 4 bases from J; junction bases left unmatched: 8. The CDR3 is made up of 16 amino acids.

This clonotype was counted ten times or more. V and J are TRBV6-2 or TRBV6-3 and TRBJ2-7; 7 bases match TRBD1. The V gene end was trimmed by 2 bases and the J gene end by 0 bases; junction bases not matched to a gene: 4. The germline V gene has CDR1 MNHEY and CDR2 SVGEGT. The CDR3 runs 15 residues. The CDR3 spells CASSYLGTVSYEQYF. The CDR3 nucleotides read TGTGCCAGCAGTTACCTCGGGACAGTCTCCTACGAGCAGTACTTC.

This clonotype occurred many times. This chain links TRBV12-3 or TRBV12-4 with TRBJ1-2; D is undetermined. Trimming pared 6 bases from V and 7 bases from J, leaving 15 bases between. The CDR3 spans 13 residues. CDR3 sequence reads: CASSQAWSGGYTF. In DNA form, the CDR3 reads TGTGCCAGCAGCCAGGCTTGGTCGGGTGGCTACACCTTC.

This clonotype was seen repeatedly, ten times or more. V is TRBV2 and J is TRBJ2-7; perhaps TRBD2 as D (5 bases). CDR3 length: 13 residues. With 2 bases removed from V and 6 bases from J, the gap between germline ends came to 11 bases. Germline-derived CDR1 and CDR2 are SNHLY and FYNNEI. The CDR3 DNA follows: TGTGCCAGCAGTGAAAGCCAGCGGACCGAGCAGTACTTC. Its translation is CASSESQRTEQYF.

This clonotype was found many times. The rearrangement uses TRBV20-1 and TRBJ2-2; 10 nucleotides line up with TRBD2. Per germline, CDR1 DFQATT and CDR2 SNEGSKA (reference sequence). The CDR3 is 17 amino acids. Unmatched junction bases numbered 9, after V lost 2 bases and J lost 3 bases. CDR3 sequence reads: CSARKLRAGGDTGELFF. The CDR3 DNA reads TGCAGTGCTAGAAAACTTCGAGCGGGGGGGGACACCGGGGAGCTGTTTTTT.